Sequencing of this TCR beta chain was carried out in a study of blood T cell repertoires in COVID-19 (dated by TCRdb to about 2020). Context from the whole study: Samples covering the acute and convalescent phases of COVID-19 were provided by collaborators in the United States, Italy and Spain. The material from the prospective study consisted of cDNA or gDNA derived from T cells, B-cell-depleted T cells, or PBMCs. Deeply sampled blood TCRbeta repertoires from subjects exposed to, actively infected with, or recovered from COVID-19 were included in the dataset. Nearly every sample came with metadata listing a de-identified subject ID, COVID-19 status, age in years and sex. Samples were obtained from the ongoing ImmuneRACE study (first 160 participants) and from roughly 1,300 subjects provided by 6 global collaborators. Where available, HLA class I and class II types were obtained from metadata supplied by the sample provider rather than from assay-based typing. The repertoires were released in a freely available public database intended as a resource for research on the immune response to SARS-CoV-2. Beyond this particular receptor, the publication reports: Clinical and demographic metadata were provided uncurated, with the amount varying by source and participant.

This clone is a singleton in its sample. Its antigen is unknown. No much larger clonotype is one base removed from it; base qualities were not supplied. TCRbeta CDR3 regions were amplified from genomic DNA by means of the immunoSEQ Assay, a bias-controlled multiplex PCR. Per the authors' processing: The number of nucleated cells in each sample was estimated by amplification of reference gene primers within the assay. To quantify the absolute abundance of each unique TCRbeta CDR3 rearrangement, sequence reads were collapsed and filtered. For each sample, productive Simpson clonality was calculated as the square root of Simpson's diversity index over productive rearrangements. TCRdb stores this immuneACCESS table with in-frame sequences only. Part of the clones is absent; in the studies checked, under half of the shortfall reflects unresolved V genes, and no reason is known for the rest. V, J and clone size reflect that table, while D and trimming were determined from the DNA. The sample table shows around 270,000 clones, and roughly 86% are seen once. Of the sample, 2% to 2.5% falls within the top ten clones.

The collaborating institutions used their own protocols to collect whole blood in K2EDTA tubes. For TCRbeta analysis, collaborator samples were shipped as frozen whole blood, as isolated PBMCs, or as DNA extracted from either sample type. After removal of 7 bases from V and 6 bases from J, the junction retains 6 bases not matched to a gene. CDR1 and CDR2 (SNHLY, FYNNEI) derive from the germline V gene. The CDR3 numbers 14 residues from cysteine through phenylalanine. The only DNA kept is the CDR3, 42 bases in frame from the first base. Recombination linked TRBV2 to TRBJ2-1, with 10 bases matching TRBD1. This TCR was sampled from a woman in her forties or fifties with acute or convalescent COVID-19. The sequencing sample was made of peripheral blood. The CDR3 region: CASTRTGGRNEQFF. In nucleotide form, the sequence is TGTGCCAGCACTAGGACAGGGGGACGCAATGAGCAGTTCTTC.